The 16 T cell receptor beta chains reported below all come from one sample, sequenced in a study of T cells in localized non-small cell lung cancer. Sequenced by immunoSEQ multiplex PCR; TCRdb stores in-frame clones only, minus some. Of about 34,000 clones listed, approximately 94% are singletons. Sequences were derived from peripheral blood, sampled before any cancer treatment. These receptors all come from a woman aged 40-75 years with stage I lung adenocarcinoma.

J is TRBJ2-2 and V is TRBV5-1, with D unresolved. Trimming shortened V by 0 bases and J by 6 bases, and 0 bases separated the two germline ends. CDR3 length equals 11 residues. Germline V lookup: CDR1 SGHRS, CDR2 YFSETQ. For the CDR3, the DNA is TGCGCCAGCAGCTTGGCCGGGGAGCTGTTTTTT. It translates to CASSLAGELFF.

The chain joins TRBV2 to TRBJ2-3; 7 nucleotides match TRBD1. Germline V gene data show CDR1 as SNHLY and CDR2 as FYNNEI. The CDR3 runs to 16 residues. Trimming at V came to 7 bases and at J to 0 bases, leaving 10 bases not matched to a gene. CDR3 nucleotides: TGTGCCAGCACGTCAGAGGGGGCTCTTAGCACAGATACGCAGTATTTT. Protein product: CASTSEGALSTDTQYF. The full variable domain, its missing parts supplied by reference TRBV2 and TRBJ2-3, is EPEVTQTPSHQVTQMGQEVILRCVPISNHLYFYWYRQILGQKVEFLVSFYNNEISEKSEIFDDQFSVERPDGSNFTLKIRSTKLEDSAMYFCASTSEGALSTDTQYFGPGTRLTVL.

This clone showed up just once. The chain recombines TRBV6-5 with TRBJ1-1; TRBD1 agrees at 8 bases. The junction had 3 bases not matched to a gene; V was cut back by 0 bases and J by 3 bases. Germline values: CDR1 MNHEY, CDR2 SVGAGI. The CDR3 runs to 15 residues. The CDR3 DNA follows: TGTGCCAGCAGTTACTCGACAGGGGCGGACACTGAAGCTTTCTTT. The encoded protein is CASSYSTGADTEAFF.

Remarks on this clone: The junction shows a germline mismatch at one end, possibly a read error. The chain joins TRBV7-7 to TRBJ2-1; 7 positions agree with TRBD1. This CDR3 contains 14 residues. Germline V gene lookup returns CDR1 SSHAT and CDR2 FNYEAQ (reference sequence). CDR3 sequence: CASSLQGRYNEQFF. The CDR3 DNA reads TGTGCTAGCAGCTTACAGGGGCGTTACAATGAGCAGTTCTTC.

CDR3 DNA: TGCGCCAGCAGCTCGCTGGACGGGTACAATGAGCAGTTCTTC. Translating it yields CASSSLDGYNEQFF. The chain has TRBV5-1 and TRBJ2-1; no clear D. The length of the CDR3 is 14 residues. Germline V lookup: CDR1 SGHRS, CDR2 YFSETQ. V was pared by 3 bases and J by 4 bases, with 11 bases between.

Here the CDR3 reads CAISGLGTSGNDNEQFF. The CDR3 nucleotides read TGTGCCATCAGTGGGTTGGGGACTAGCGGGAATGACAATGAGCAGTTCTTC. The rearrangement joins TRBV10-3 to TRBJ2-1; 13 bases line up with TRBD2. J gave up 5 bases and V 4 bases, and 8 bases lay outside the gene matches. The CDR3 has 17 amino acids. CDR1 and CDR2 (germline): ENHRY, SYGVKD.

The V call is TRBV9, the J call TRBJ2-3; D possibly corresponds to TRBD1 (5 bases). The V gene lost 1 base and the J gene lost 4 bases, with 10 bases spanning the gap. The CDR3 extends over 14 amino acids. Per germline, CDR1 SGDLS and CDR2 YYNGEE. The CDR3 reads CASSVTLGPDTQYF. DNA for the CDR3: TGTGCCAGCAGCGTAACCCTGGGGCCAGATACGCAGTATTTT.

The V call is TRBV7-9, the J call TRBJ2-5; D not resolved. Germline-derived CDR1 and CDR2 are SEHNR and FQNEAQ (reference sequence). The germline V and J ends were trimmed by 2 bases and 3 bases, with 13 bases remaining between them. This CDR3 is built from 15 residues. The CDR3 DNA reads TGTGCCAGCAGCTTAACTAACACGGAAAAAGAGACCCAGTACTTC. It is translated as CASSLTNTEKETQYF.

This clone was found once. V is TRBV7-9 and J is TRBJ1-4; no clear D. The CDR3 covers 14 residues. V was clipped by 5 bases and J by 9 bases, with 16 bases between them. The germline CDR1 and CDR2 sequences are SEHNR and FQNEAQ (reference sequence). The DNA of the CDR3 is TGTGCCAGCAGCCCGGACGGAAAGAGGCAAAAACTGTTTTTT. This sequence encodes CASSPDGKRQKLFF.

V is TRBV5-1 and J is TRBJ2-7; either TRBD1 or TRBD2 may supply D (6 bases each). This CDR3 region has 16 residues. V was pared by 0 bases and J by 4 bases, with 17 bases between. Germline-derived CDR1 and CDR2 are SGHRS and YFSETQ. The CDR3 reads CASSLAGAGDLYEQYF. The CDR3 DNA follows: TGCGCCAGCAGCTTGGCTGGGGCAGGGGACTTATACGAGCAGTACTTC. Combining the CDR3 with reference TRBV5-1 and TRBJ2-7 gives the whole variable domain KAGVTQTPRYLIKTRGQQVTLSCSPISGHRSVSWYQQTPGQGLQFLFEYFSETQRNKGNFPGRFSGRQFSNSRSEMNVSTLELGDSALYLCASSLAGAGDLYEQYFGPGTRLTVT.

This chain uses TRBV6-6 with TRBJ1-1; D remains ambiguous. The CDR3 contains 12 residues. Trimming took off 8 bases at V and 0 bases at J, with 7 bases between the two ends. The germline CDR1 and CDR2 sequences are MNHNY and SVGAGI (reference sequence). The CDR3: CASGQMNTEAFF. Written as DNA, the CDR3 is TGTGCCAGCGGGCAGATGAACACTGAAGCTTTCTTT.

The chain couples TRBV5-4 to TRBJ2-3, with D hard to call. The V gene's germline CDR1 is SGHNT and CDR2 YYREEE (reference sequence). This CDR3 spans 14 amino acids. Between the trimmed V and J ends, which lost 2 bases and 1 base, there was a span of 8 bases. The CDR3 nucleotides read TGTGCCAGCAGCTTACGTAGTGGCACAGATACGCAGTATTTT. Amino acid sequence: CASSLRSGTDTQYF.

This chain links TRBV15 with TRBJ1-1; the D gene is possibly TRBD1 (5 bases). Between the trimmed V and J ends, which lost 0 bases and 4 bases, there was a span of 9 bases. The CDR3 is 14 residues long. The germline gives CDR1 LNHNV, CDR2 YYDKDF (reference sequence). CDR3 nucleotide sequence: TGTGCCACCAGCAGAGATCGGGGGGGCACTGAAGCTTTCTTT. Translated: CATSRDRGGTEAFF. The full variable domain, its missing parts supplied by reference TRBV15 and TRBJ1-1, is DAMVIQNPRYQVTQFGKPVTLSCSQTLNHNVMYWYQQKSSQAPKLLFHYYDKDFNNEADTPDNFQSRRPNTSFCFLDIRSPGLGDTAMYLCATSRDRGGTEAFFGQGTRLTVV.

This chain uses TRBV29-1 with TRBJ1-2; D is ambiguous. The V end was cut by 0 bases, the J end by 7 bases, with 9 bases between. The length of the CDR3 is 12 residues. Per the germline V gene, CDR1 is SQVTM and CDR2 is ANQGSEA. CDR3 sequence (DNA): TGCAGCGTTGAAGAGGGCATCTTTGGCTACACCTTC. Translation gives CSVEEGIFGYTF.

The CDR3 reads CASSRTRTPLHF. The CDR3 nucleotides read TGTGCCAGCAGTAGGACCAGGACACCCCTCCACTTT. The chain carries TRBV6-5 and TRBJ1-6; D is uncertain. The CDR3 is 12 residues long. Germline CDR1 MNHEY, CDR2 SVGAGI. Deletions cut 5 bases from V and 11 bases from J, with 10 bases between.

This clone was detected a few times. The rearrangement links TRBV25-1 to TRBJ2-2; D perhaps matches TRBD1 (6 bases). The germline V gene encodes CDR1 MGHDK and CDR2 SYGVNS. Trimming removed 6 bases at V and 1 base at J, with 12 bases between. The CDR3 length is 15 residues. CDR3 in amino acids: CASSETGGNTGELFF. CDR3 bases: TGTGCCAGCAGCGAGACAGGCGGGAACACCGGGGAGCTGTTTTTT.